This T cell receptor beta chain is drawn from a study of OX40 agonist ivuxolimab in advanced cancers. As for the study in general: Patients were dosed with the agonistic anti-OX40 (CD134) antibody ivuxolimab. General study points: It was not determined which antigens were specifically recognized by the peripheral T cells that had undergone clonal expansion.

Sequencing was performed with immunoSEQ multiplex PCR; in TCRdb, only in-frame clones are kept and a portion is missing. The table has about 31,000 clones, more than 90% seen once. Points on this clone: As yet, its antigen is unknown.

Trimming stripped 1 base from V and 4 bases from J, with 15 bases between. From germline, CDR1 is SEHNR and CDR2 FQNEAQ (reference sequence). This CDR3 is 16 amino acids long. Blood got drawn at baseline, again on cycle 4 day 1, and then on cycle 7 day 1. This receptor was identified in an adult with an advanced solid tumor such as melanoma, head and neck, liver or kidney cancer. The chain is built from TRBV7-9 and TRBJ2-3; D not resolved. Sequences were derived from CD4+ or CD8+ T cells sorted from blood, sampled in a trial of the OX40 agonist ivuxolimab. CDR3 in DNA: TGTGCCAGCAGCTTAGGACTTGGAGTCGGCGCAGATACGCAGTATTTT. This sequence encodes CASSLGLGVGADTQYF.